The 9 T cell receptor beta chains presented below share a single source sample, sequenced in a study of tumor-infiltrating lymphocytes in primary liver carcinoma. A constant-region primer served to make TCR beta cDNA from about 0.45 ug total RNA. ARM-PCR was slightly modified, and three nested multiplex PCR rounds with it gave rise to the TCR beta libraries. Forward primers for TRBV1-TRBV30 and a C-beta reverse primer served the first two PCR rounds, at approximately 10 cycles each. TCRdb redid the calling of the multiplex PCR reads with MiXCR, one entry per CDR3 protein. There are about 330,000 distinct CDR3 sequences in the sample; around three fifths occur only once, and 5% to 6.5% lies in the top ten. They got blood RNA out of unsorted whole blood and also pulled out germline DNA. Specimen: peripheral blood. These receptors were collected from a man aged 35 to 55 with primary liver carcinoma and hepatitis B virus infection.

The J gene is TRBJ2-7, the V gene TRBV12-3 or TRBV12-4; no clear D. V lost 3 bases to trimming and J lost 6 bases, with 15 bases between them. The CDR3 has 14 residues. CDR3 in amino acids: CASSFPGRLGEQYF. The CDR3 DNA is TGTGCCAGCAGTTTTCCAGGTAGGCTCGGCGAGCAGTACTTC.

Many counts were recorded for this clonotype. The V gene is TRBV6-2 or TRBV6-3, the J gene TRBJ2-7; D uncertain. Germline-derived CDR1 and CDR2 are MNHEY and SVGEGT. Trimming took 7 bases from V and 7 from J, leaving 11 bases between them. The CDR3 loop spans 11 amino acids. This CDR3 is CASTDLGEQYF. Here the CDR3 DNA reads TGTGCCAGCACTGACTTAGGAGAGCAGTACTTC.

Notes on this clonotype: A read error may explain this, as a much larger clone is one base away. J is TRBJ2-1 and V is TRBV13; D is unclear. CDR1 is PRHDT, CDR2 FYEKMQ, per germline (reference sequence). The CDR3 contains 13 residues. This chain's CDR3 is CVSSLGPYNEQFF. As DNA, the CDR3 is TGTGTCAGCAGCTTAGGTCCCTACAATGAGCAGTTCTTC.

This clonotype was counted at least ten times. This chain connects TRBV30 to TRBJ2-1; TRBD2 is a possible D gene (5 bases). CDR3 length: 13 residues. The germline V and J ends were trimmed by 0 bases and 8 bases, with 11 bases remaining between them. Germline CDR1 and CDR2: GTSNPN and SVGIG (reference sequence). The CDR3 reads CAWSVSEEDEQFF. The CDR3 nucleotides read TGTGCCTGGAGTGTTTCGGAGGAGGATGAGCAGTTCTTC.

This rearrangement joins TRBV6-2 or TRBV6-3 to TRBJ1-5, with D possibly TRBD1 on 6 matching bases. There are 14 residues in the CDR3. Germline values: CDR1 MNHEY, CDR2 SVGEGT. The V and J ends lost 4 bases and 4 bases respectively, with 11 bases between them. The CDR3 DNA follows: TGTGCCAGCAGTTTACAGGGTTGGAATCAGCCCCAGCATTTT. Residues: CASSLQGWNQPQHF.

This chain joins TRBV24-1 and TRBJ2-3, with 16 bases lining up with TRBD2. The CDR3 consists of 18 residues. V shed 7 bases and J 6 bases; nucleotides not matched to a gene: 12. The germline gives CDR1 KGHDR, CDR2 SFDVKD. The CDR3 is CATSSGTSGRVESDTQYF. The CDR3 bases are TGTGCCACCAGCTCCGGGACTAGCGGGAGGGTCGAGTCGGATACGCAGTATTTT.

With regard to this clonotype: One end of the junction fails to match germline, which may point to a read error. The V and J genes are TRBV11-2 and TRBJ2-1, with D unclear. This CDR3 is built from 14 residues. Germline V gives CDR1 SGHAT, CDR2 FQNNGV. The CDR3 sequence: CTSSFRLVGNEQFF. The DNA for the CDR3 is TGTACCAGCAGCTTTCGCCTAGTGGGGAATGAGCAGTTCTTC.

Comments on this clonotype: An end of the junction differs from the germline gene, which may be a read error. This chain uses TRBV5-4 with TRBJ2-7; D is uncertain. The germline V gene has CDR1 SGHNT and CDR2 YYREEE (reference sequence). The CDR3 is made up of 12 amino acids. CDR3 protein: CTSSLPGYEQYF. The CDR3 nucleotides read TGTACCAGCAGCTTGCCAGGCTACGAGCAGTACTTC.

This clonotype has just a few counts. The chain links TRBV5-1 to TRBJ2-3; tentatively, D is TRBD1 (5 bases). This CDR3 is 15 amino acids long. From germline, CDR1 is SGHRS and CDR2 YFSETQ. The V gene lost 1 base and the J gene lost 2 bases, with 11 bases spanning the gap. Here the CDR3 DNA reads TGCGCCAGCAGCTTGCGAACAGGCACCACAGATACGCAGTATTTT. This encodes CASSLRTGTTDTQYF.